The 9 T cell receptor beta chains in this list originate from one sample, sequenced in a study of T cells after posttransplantation cyclophosphamide. The assay was immunoSEQ multiplex PCR, and TCRdb's table has in-frame clones only and misses some. The data hold tens of thousands of clones, with 73% observed a single time. What was sequenced was memory CD4+ T cells sorted from PBMCs. Receptors originate from a woman between 55 and 75 years old in good health, CMV-negative, and a related stem cell transplant donor.

The genes are TRBV28 and TRBJ1-4; TRBD1 matches at 12 bases. Trimming at V came to 6 bases and at J to 6 bases, leaving 14 bases not matched to a gene. This CDR3 region has 18 residues. The germline gives CDR1 MDHEN, CDR2 SYDVKM. In DNA, the CDR3 is TGTGCCAGCAGGTCGGGACAGGGGGCGAAGATTGGTTATGAAAAACTGTTTTTT. Protein sequence: CASRSGQGAKIGYEKLFF.

The J gene is TRBJ2-7, the V gene TRBV4-2; D ambiguous. V lost 0 bases, J lost 2 bases, and 5 bases lay in between. CDR3 length: 13 amino acids. Germline V gene lookup returns CDR1 LGHNA and CDR2 YNFKEQ. CDR3 sequence (DNA): TGTGCCAGCAGCCAAGATGTAACCTACGAGCAGTACTTC. Residues: CASSQDVTYEQYF.

J is TRBJ2-3 and V is TRBV19; the match to TRBD2 covers 11 bases. The germline CDR1 and CDR2 sequences are LNHDA and SQIVND (reference sequence). The CDR3 extends over 16 amino acids. With 4 bases clipped from V and 2 bases from J, the junction kept 5 bases outside the gene matches. CDR3 nucleotide sequence: TGTGCCAGTAGTACCCTAGCGGGGGGCTCCACAGATACGCAGTATTTT. Protein product: CASSTLAGGSTDTQYF.

This clone was found a few times. V is TRBV6-1 and J is TRBJ1-1, with 7 positions matching TRBD1. CDR1 and CDR2 from the germline V gene are MNHNS and SASEGT. The CDR3 loop spans 13 amino acids. V dropped 11 bases and J dropped 0; count of bases not matched to a gene: 6. The DNA of the CDR3 is TGTGCCGGACGGGACAGTATGAACACTGAAGCTTTCTTT. Translation: CAGRDSMNTEAFF.

The rearrangement links TRBV11-2 to TRBJ2-5; 15 bases fit TRBD2. The trim removed 5 bases at V and 11 bases at J, leaving 6 bases unmatched. CDR1 and CDR2 (germline): SGHAT, FQNNGV. The CDR3 covers 14 residues. CDR3 in DNA: TGTGCCAGCAGCATGGGACTAGCGGGGGGAGAGCAGTACTTC. This codes for CASSMGLAGGEQYF.

The chain employs TRBV21-1 and TRBJ1-2. TRBV21-1 is shown as a pseudogene. This CDR3 is 9 amino acids long. The CDR3 spells CASEYGYTF. The CDR3, as DNA: TGTGCCAGCGAGTATGGCTACACCTTC.

The chain couples TRBV27 to TRBJ2-7; a weak D match, TRBD2 (6 bases). The CDR3 extends over 14 amino acids. The V and J ends lost 7 bases and 3 bases respectively, with 16 bases between them. Germline V CDR1 and CDR2: MNHEY, SMNVEV (reference sequence). In DNA, the CDR3 is TGTGCCAGCACCTTGACTAGTGCGAGCTACGAGCAGTACTTC. The encoded protein is CASTLTSASYEQYF.

Concerning this clone: The sample carries other DNA sequences with the same CDR3. V gene TRBV28 combines with J gene TRBJ2-4; D perhaps matches TRBD2 (5 bases). Germline V gene data show CDR1 as MDHEN and CDR2 as SYDVKM. V was cut by 5 bases and J by 1 base, with 12 bases left in between. The CDR3 has 15 residues. CDR3 nucleotide sequence: TGTGCCAGCAGTCGTTCAGGAGGTGCCAAAAACATTCAGTACTTC. Amino acid sequence: CASSRSGGAKNIQYF.

V is TRBV6-1 and J is TRBJ2-5; 7 bases are shared with TRBD1. This CDR3 has 14 residues. Germline V CDR1 and CDR2: MNHNS, SASEGT. V was pared by 5 bases and J by 4 bases, with 7 bases of the junction left unmatched. In DNA form, the CDR3 reads TGTGCCAGCAGTTATTCTTACAGGGGAGAGACCCAGTACTTC. Its protein is CASSYSYRGETQYF.